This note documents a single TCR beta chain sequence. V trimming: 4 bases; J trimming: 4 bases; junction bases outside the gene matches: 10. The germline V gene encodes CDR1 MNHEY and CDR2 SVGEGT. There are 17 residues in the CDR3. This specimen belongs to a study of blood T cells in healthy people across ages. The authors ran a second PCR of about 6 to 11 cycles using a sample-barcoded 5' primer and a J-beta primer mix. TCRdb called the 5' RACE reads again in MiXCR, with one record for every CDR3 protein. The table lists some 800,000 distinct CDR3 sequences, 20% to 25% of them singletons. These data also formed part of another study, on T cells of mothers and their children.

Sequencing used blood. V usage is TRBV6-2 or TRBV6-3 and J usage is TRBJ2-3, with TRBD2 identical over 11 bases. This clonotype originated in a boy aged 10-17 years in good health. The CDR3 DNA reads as TGTGCCAGCAGTTGGTTACTAGCGGGAGCAGGTCCAGATACGCAGTATTTT. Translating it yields CASSWLLAGAGPDTQYF.